These 25 T cell receptor beta chains originate from one sample sequenced in a study of technical replicates of blood from several donors. Assay used: immunoSEQ multiplex PCR; TCRdb lists only in-frame clones, some missing. The sample includes fewer than 65,000 clones, about 83% seen only once; the top ten take around 5.2%. Sequencing input: PBMCs. The source is a human donor in good health. Some clones in this sample may be carry-over from other donors' samples.

The rearrangement joins TRBV5-4 to TRBJ2-1; tentatively, D is TRBD2 (6 bases). Trimming removed 5 bases from V and 10 bases from J, with 22 bases in between. Germline V gives CDR1 SGHNT, CDR2 YYREEE (reference sequence). This CDR3 contains 15 residues. As DNA, the CDR3 is TGTGCCAGCAGTCACGACCTCACGGGGGTTGCAGAGCAGTTCTTC. The encoded protein is CASSHDLTGVAEQFF.

The count of this clone is one. The gene calls are TRBV5-3 and TRBJ2-1, with a tentative D call TRBD1 (5 bases). TRBV5-3 counts as an open reading frame of uncertain function. The length of the CDR3 is 15 residues. V dropped 0 bases and J dropped 8 bases, with 15 bases sitting between them. The CDR3 region is CARSLDPAGAHEQFF. In DNA form, the CDR3 reads TGTGCCAGAAGCTTGGACCCGGCTGGGGCACATGAGCAGTTCTTC.

This clone appeared a few times. The chain employs TRBV6-5 and TRBJ2-5; tentatively, D is TRBD2 (7 bases). V dropped 2 bases and J dropped 5 bases, with 15 bases sitting between them. Germline CDR1 and CDR2: MNHEY and SVGAGI. The CDR3 is 15 residues long. The CDR3 region is CASSYRGASGETQYF. For the CDR3, the DNA is TGTGCCAGCAGTTACCGGGGGGCCTCCGGTGAGACCCAGTACTTC.

The chain couples TRBV10-3 to TRBJ2-7; D is possibly TRBD2 (6 bases). The CDR3 loop spans 15 amino acids. Trimming stripped 8 bases from V and 3 bases from J, with 20 bases between. Germline CDR1 ENHRY, CDR2 SYGVKD. In DNA, the CDR3 is TGTGCCATCTGGGCGGGGTGGAGCGGAGGCTACGAGCAGTACTTC. It codes for CAIWAGWSGGYEQYF.

The chain recombines TRBV30 with TRBJ1-3, with no clear D. The germline V and J ends were trimmed by 2 bases and 0 bases, with 11 bases remaining between them. The CDR3 runs 15 residues. Germline V gives CDR1 GTSNPN, CDR2 SVGIG (reference sequence). The chain's CDR3 is CAWSIRQLSGNTIYF. The CDR3 DNA reads as TGTGCCTGGAGTATCAGGCAACTCTCTGGAAACACCATATATTTT. Supplemented by reference TRBV30 and TRBJ1-3, the full variable domain reads SQTIHQWPATLVQPVGSPLSLECTVEGTSNPNLYWYRQAAGRGLQLLFYSVGIGQISSEVPQNLSASRPQDRQFILSSKKLLLSDSGFYLCAWSIRQLSGNTIYFGEGSWLTVV.

The chain uses TRBV4-1 and TRBJ2-7; 16 bases are a match to TRBD2. Germline V gene lookup returns CDR1 MGHRA and CDR2 YSYEKL. The V segment lost 3 bases and the J segment 7 bases; nucleotides outside the gene matches: 6. The CDR3 has 16 residues. The CDR3 reads CASSQWGLAGGEEQYF. The CDR3 region has the DNA TGCGCCAGCAGCCAGTGGGGACTAGCGGGAGGGGAAGAGCAGTACTTC.

The V call is TRBV11-1, the J call TRBJ2-1; 11 nucleotides agree with TRBD2. V was pared by 5 bases and J by 5 bases, with 5 bases of the junction left unmatched. CDR1 is SGHAT and CDR2 is FQDESV in the germline V gene (reference sequence). The CDR3 is 15 residues long. CDR3 amino acids: CASSKTSGRNNEQFF. For the CDR3, the DNA is TGTGCCAGCAGCAAAACTAGCGGGAGAAACAATGAGCAGTTCTTC.

The J gene is TRBJ2-3, the V gene TRBV9, with TRBD2 matching 8 bases. Germline loops: CDR1 SGDLS, CDR2 YYNGEE. The CDR3 consists of 17 residues. Trimming removed 0 bases from V and 0 bases from J; junction bases left unmatched: 6. The chain's CDR3 is CASSVDGSGTSTDTQYF. The CDR3 DNA sequence: TGTGCCAGCAGCGTAGACGGTAGCGGGACCAGCACAGATACGCAGTATTTT.

This clone was observed once. The genes are TRBV28 and TRBJ2-3, with no clear D. Germline lookup yields CDR1 MDHEN and CDR2 SYDVKM. Trimming stripped 2 bases from V and 7 bases from J, with 7 bases between. The CDR3 totals 12 residues. The CDR3 protein is CASSLGLNTQYF. In nucleotides, the CDR3 is TGTGCCAGCAGTTTAGGCCTGAATACGCAGTATTTT.

This chain connects TRBV9 to TRBJ1-1; possible D gene TRBD1, 6 bases. V was trimmed by 2 bases and J by 1 base, leaving 12 bases between them. The CDR3 is 15 amino acids. From germline, CDR1 is SGDLS and CDR2 YYNGEE. The CDR3 DNA reads as TGTGCCAGCAGCGTCCGGGACACCCCGAACACTGAAGCTTTCTTT. Translating gives CASSVRDTPNTEAFF.

In this sample, this clone turned up once. The CDR3 DNA sequence: TGTGCCAGCAGGGACAGCTTTCGCAATCAGCCCCAGCATTTT. Protein product: CASRDSFRNQPQHF. J is TRBJ1-5 and V is TRBV6-1, with D perhaps matching TRBD1 (6 bases). In germline, CDR1 is MNHNS, CDR2 SASEGT. Between the trimmed V and J ends, which lost 6 bases and 2 bases, there was a span of 11 bases. The CDR3 is made up of 14 amino acids.

The rearrangement joins TRBV30 to TRBJ2-7, with D possibly being TRBD1 (5 bases). From germline, CDR1 is GTSNPN and CDR2 SVGIG (reference sequence). Trimming took off 1 base at V and 6 bases at J, with 16 bases between the two ends. CDR3 length: 14 residues. The CDR3, as DNA: TGTGCCTGGAGTGACAGGCGCCTCCGACGCGAGCAGTACTTC. Residues: CAWSDRRLRREQYF.

J is TRBJ2-7 and V is TRBV7-2; TRBD1 might be the D (5 bases). CDR3 length: 15 residues. V gave up 1 base and J gave up 0 bases, with 10 bases separating them. Germline assignment: CDR1 SGHTA and CDR2 FQGNSA. The CDR3 reads CASSLVWQGSYEQYF. The CDR3 nucleotides read TGTGCCAGCAGCTTAGTTTGGCAGGGCTCCTACGAGCAGTACTTC.

In nucleotides, the CDR3 is TGTGCCAGCAGTGAACAGGGAACTAATGAAAAACTGTTTTTT. Residues: CASSEQGTNEKLFF. The chain carries TRBV6-1 and TRBJ1-4, with a tentative D call TRBD1 (5 bases). Germline V CDR1 and CDR2: MNHNS, SASEGT. The CDR3 runs 14 residues. V lost 2 bases, J lost 1 base, and 5 bases lay in between.

V and J are TRBV5-1 and TRBJ1-2, with D perhaps matching TRBD1 (5 bases). With 4 bases removed from V and 3 bases from J, the gap between germline ends came to 16 bases. This CDR3 has 15 amino acids. Germline CDR1 and CDR2: SGHRS and YFSETQ. CDR3 nucleotides: TGCGCCAGCAGCCCGGATGGGGGGACGGACTATGGCTACACCTTC. Translating gives CASSPDGGTDYGYTF.

This clone was counted a single time. CDR3 nucleotides: TGTGCCAGCAGCGTCCCGGGACAGGGACACGGGGAGCTGTTTTTT. Its protein is CASSVPGQGHGELFF. The rearrangement joins TRBV9 to TRBJ2-2; 9 nucleotides align to TRBD1. The V and J ends lost 2 bases and 7 bases, in that order; junction bases with no gene match: 6. Per the germline V gene, CDR1 is SGDLS and CDR2 is YYNGEE. This CDR3 spans 15 amino acids.

The genes are TRBV5-1 and TRBJ2-7; D might be TRBD1 (5 bases). Germline V gives CDR1 SGHRS, CDR2 YFSETQ. The CDR3 loop spans 12 amino acids. V gave up 5 bases and J gave up 7 bases, with 13 bases separating them. CDR3 in amino acids: CASSGALREQYF. In nucleotides, the CDR3 is TGCGCCAGCAGTGGGGCCCTGAGGGAGCAGTACTTC.

The chain has TRBV7-8 and TRBJ2-5; 9 bases line up with TRBD2. CDR1 and CDR2 (germline): SGHVS, FQNEAQ. The CDR3 consists of 16 residues. The V segment lost 3 bases and the J segment 4 bases; nucleotides outside the gene matches: 9. The CDR3 nucleotides read TGTGCCAGCAGCTTGGCGGGGGGGCCGGTCGGAGAGACCCAGTACTTC. This gives the protein CASSLAGGPVGETQYF.

This clone has only one observation. CDR3 coding DNA: TGTGCCAGCAGGGGGACAGGCTTTGGCTACACCTTC. Encoded protein: CASRGTGFGYTF. The genes are TRBV2 and TRBJ1-2; 8 bases map to TRBD1. CDR1 SNHLY and CDR2 FYNNEI come from the germline V gene. With 6 bases clipped from V and 7 bases from J, the junction kept 4 bases outside the gene matches. CDR3 length: 12 residues.

The table lists this clone with a few counts. The chain employs TRBV5-5 and TRBJ1-2; possibly TRBD1 for D (5 bases). V was clipped by 1 base and J by 6 bases, with 7 bases between them. CDR3 size: 12 residues. The germline V gene encodes CDR1 SGHKS and CDR2 YYEKEE (reference sequence). CDR3 in amino acids: CASSLSGNGYTF. CDR3 coding DNA: TGTGCCAGCAGCTTGTCAGGGAATGGCTACACCTTC. The full variable domain, its missing parts supplied by reference TRBV5-5 and TRBJ1-2, is DAGVTQSPTHLIKTRGQQVTLRCSPISGHKSVSWYQQVLGQGPQFIFQYYEKEERGRGNFPDRFSARQFPNYSSELNVNALLLGDSALYLCASSLSGNGYTFGSGTRLTVV.

This rearrangement joins TRBV4-1 to TRBJ2-2; 10 bases match TRBD1. The CDR3 length is 16 residues. V lost 3 bases and J lost 6; bases outside the gene matches: 7. Germline CDR1 MGHRA, CDR2 YSYEKL. The CDR3, as DNA: TGCGCCAGCAGCCAGCCCCCGGGACAGGGGTCCGGGGAGCTGTTTTTT. Translated: CASSQPPGQGSGELFF.

A single count supports this clone. The chain combines TRBV5-4 with TRBJ2-7; D may be TRBD2 (6 bases). Deletions cut 0 bases from V and 2 bases from J, with 9 bases between. From germline, CDR1 is SGHNT and CDR2 YYREEE (reference sequence). The CDR3 has 14 residues. For the CDR3, the DNA is TGTGCCAGCAGCTTGGATGGGAGGACCTACGAGCAGTACTTC. Encoded protein: CASSLDGRTYEQYF. Full variable domain (outside the CDR3, taken from reference TRBV5-4 and TRBJ2-7): ETGVTQSPTHLIKTRGQQVTLRCSSQSGHNTVSWYQQALGQGPQFIFQYYREEENGRGNFPPRFSGLQFPNYSSELNVNALELDDSALYLCASSLDGRTYEQYFGPGTRLTVT.

This clone came up once. The CDR3 region is CASSLAQAGGLYTQYF. The DNA for the CDR3 is TGTGCCAGCAGCTTAGCGCAAGCGGGGGGGCTTTATACGCAGTATTTT. The rearrangement uses TRBV7-2 and TRBJ2-3; TRBD2 matches 10 bases. The CDR3 covers 16 residues. Germline lookup yields CDR1 SGHTA and CDR2 FQGNSA. Trimming cost V 0 bases and J 7 bases; bases outside gene matches: 7.

The V call is TRBV6-1, the J call TRBJ1-6; tentative D call: TRBD1 (6 bases). The germline V gene has CDR1 MNHNS and CDR2 SASEGT. Trimming removed 2 bases at V and 9 bases at J, with 14 bases between. The CDR3 length is 15 residues. The CDR3 loop is CASSELLGGISPLHF. The CDR3 DNA sequence: TGTGCCAGCAGTGAATTGTTAGGGGGAATTTCACCCCTCCACTTT.

This sequence joins TRBV4-3 and TRBJ1-6; no firm D call. CDR3 length: 16 residues. CDR1 and CDR2 from the germline V gene are LGHNA and YSLEER. V lost 1 base and J lost 3, with 10 bases in between. The CDR3 protein is CASSQVAVFYNSPLHF. The DNA of the CDR3 is TGCGCCAGCAGCCAAGTCGCGGTTTTCTATAATTCACCCCTCCACTTT.